The source of this TCR beta chain is a study of cytomegalovirus exposure and HLA in healthy donors (dated by TCRdb to the late 2010s). Regarding the study in general: An earlier analysis of roughly 630 of the donors reported approximately 300 Gb of sequence data and approximately 110 million unique TCR beta sequences from about 179 million T cells. Roughly 290 gigabases of sequencing data and approximately 91 million unique TCR sequences made up an early release that covered approximately 650 HLA-typed donors. Of the approximately 400 genotyped donors, approximately 83% fell in the genetic ancestry cluster associated with self-reported Caucasian donors. The study aimed to test whether signatures of past pathogen exposure could be identified by cataloging public T cell receptors. The T cell repertoires of about 700 subjects were profiled by immunosequencing and related to cytomegalovirus serostatus. In addition to the first cohort of approximately 650 subjects, a separate validation cohort of under 150 different subjects was used. To predict cytomegalovirus infection status, the study combined high-throughput TCR immunosequencing, statistical association of individual TCRs with disease status, and machine learning. To study patterns of TCR occurrence, a later analysis re-analyzed previously published TCR beta repertoires from around 700 donors and added high-resolution HLA genotyping. In the later analysis, no new phenotypic data were used to find candidate immune exposures; instead, reliance was placed on TCR beta sequences and their occurrence across donors. In an earlier analysis of over 550 of the donors, high-throughput TCR beta sequencing was used to judge whether each TCR beta V gene segment behaved as functional or pseudogenic. Alongside the repertoire data, information on donor age, sex, ethnicity and CMV serostatus was compiled. A later genetic analysis took genome-wide SNP genotypes for about three fifths of the 666 donors and used that subset as a discovery cohort. Every discovery cohort repertoire had been produced on one sequencing platform. HLA typing covered class I and class II loci at four-digit resolution. The number of donors typed differed by locus, with about 629-630 for A, B, C, DRB1 and DQB1, 522 for DQA1, 600 to 610 for DPA1, and around 430 for DPB1. Because of strong linkage in the cohort, roughly five DR-DQ haplotypes were treated as single units for association and clustering. On average, roughly 240,000 unique TCR beta nucleotide sequences were sequenced per donor among about 400 genotyped donors of the cohort, with 15% to 20% of those sequences being non-productive.

In total, approximately 700 healthy bone marrow donors made up the cohort. Cohort members were all nominally healthy when sampled, although unrecorded immune exposures were likely present. The donor tested CMV seronegative and was one of the 352 seronegative cohort members. A peripheral blood sample was provided by each donor, and peripheral blood mononuclear cells were used for TCR beta sequencing. Genomic DNA was extracted from the blood cell samples with the Qiagen DNeasy Blood Extraction Kit. General study outcomes and caveats: Three of the identified cytomegalovirus-associated TCR beta chains were confirmed in vitro to be specific for cytomegalovirus antigens. Correlated functional status among segregating V segments might reflect linkage disequilibrium, but an unknown experimental factor could not be ruled out. In a later analysis, several top co-occurrence clusters were reported to appear linked to parvovirus B19, influenza, CMV and Epstein-Barr virus. In a later analysis, most CMV-associated TCR beta chains were found to appear HLA-restricted, with HLA associations seemingly driven largely by CMV exposure. Over 15 rarely observed V segments, including chromosome 9 orphons, were excluded from the earlier analysis of approximately 500 of the donors because counts were too low. In a later analysis, 16,951 TCR beta sequences were associated with specific HLA alleles at a false discovery rate of 0.05. The 87-base-pair reads could not distinguish some IMGT-functional V segments, including TRBV6-2 and TRBV6-3, so those segments were excluded. A further reported finding was that TCR beta sequences accurately predicted the HLA-A and HLA-B alleles for most subjects in the first cohort. The only immune exposure information available for the cohort was CMV serostatus. Only TCR beta chains were sequenced in this cohort, and the absence of alpha or paired-chain data limited detectable features. The classifier was reported to diagnose cytomegalovirus status with high specificity and sensitivity in both the original cohort and the validation cohort. A group of highly shared sequence variants was considered likely to be a technical artifact of the sequencing pipeline. The authors suggested that the approach could potentially be extended to other disease states and immunological phenotypes. When HLA alleles, especially DR and DQ, strongly co-occurred, attributing TCR associations to individual alleles was difficult. An association between a missense DCLRE1C variant and V-gene and J-gene trimming of TCR beta chains was found in a later genetic analysis and replicated in an independent cohort. Most TCR sequences were seen in very few donors, while some public TCRs were found in many individuals. In a later analysis, the rate of TCR association differed among HLA loci, with DRB1 alleles having the most associated TCRs and HLA-C alleles having the fewest. In an earlier analysis of 587 of the donors, most TCR beta V segments appeared in productive rearrangements about 87% or about 30% of the time, broadly matching IMGT annotations. The study listed approximately 150 TCR beta chains as associated with cytomegalovirus. In a later genetic analysis, fewer N-insertions in productive TCRs were reported among donors in an Asian-associated ancestry cluster than the approximately 670-donor mean. A later analysis found that HLA-associated TCR beta chains were more clonally expanded and had lower generation probabilities than equally common non-associated chains. Because HLA typing was unavailable for some donors at each locus, only the typed subset was used in association tests. Roughly uniform sequencing depth across donors was assumed in presence/absence analyses, although this assumption may not hold.

CDR1 is given as MGHRA and CDR2 as YSYEKL, both from the germline V gene. V is pared back by 2 bases and J by 0 bases, with 14 bases lying between the germline termini. Including the terminal cysteine and phenylalanine, the CDR3 comprises 17 residues. Only the CDR3 DNA stays, 51 bases, in frame from base 1. Receptors were amplified or captured by the immunoSEQ multiplex PCR assay. The multiplex PCR relied on a mix of 60 forward primers for TCR Vbeta segments and 13 reverse primers for TCR Jbeta segments. A multiplex PCR assay on genomic DNA amplified the CDR3 region of rearranged TCR beta genes. The Illumina HiSeq System was used to sequence the amplified TCR beta libraries as 87-base-pair reads. Per the original workflow: A later analysis counted tens of millions of unique TCR beta chains across the 650 to 800 repertoires, and 9.5 million to 11 million of these chains were shared by at least two donors. Raw reads were error-corrected and collapsed into unique sequences with a nearest-neighbor algorithm that merged closely related sequences to remove PCR and sequencing errors. To assign V, D and J gene segments, CDR3 sequences were aligned to IMGT reference sequences. For a sequence to be retained, a match of at least six nucleotides to both a V gene segment and a J gene segment was required. Rearrangements were classified as productive when the CDR3 lacked stop codons and remained in frame with V and J, and all other rearrangements were classified as non-productive. CDR3 was defined according to IMGT convention as the region running from the second conserved V-encoded cysteine to the conserved J-encoded phenylalanine. Sequences without an unambiguous match to a single V gene segment were excluded from the earlier analysis of several hundred of the donors. An earlier analysis of fewer than 750 of the donors called V segments functional above 56.7% productive rearrangements and segregating when the between-donor standard deviation exceeded 5%. To diagnose cytomegalovirus status from the catalog of TCR beta chain sequences, a statistical classification framework was built. In a later analysis, TCR nucleotide sequences were compared against IMGT/GENE-DB human TR gene sequences so that V and J genes could be assigned. In a later analysis, CDR3 sequences and most-parsimonious VDJ recombination scenarios were assigned using the TCRdist pipeline. In a later analysis, each TCR beta chain was defined by its CDR3 amino acid sequence together with its V-gene family, and reads without a unique V-gene family were excluded. A later analysis removed 550 to 700 highly shared, low-generation-probability nucleotide sequences to deal with suspected cross-contamination and a sequencing artifact. In a later analysis, a clonal expansion index was calculated for each public chain from normalized within-repertoire ranks of inferred template counts. Generation probabilities in a later analysis came from a VDJ recombination model fitted to out-of-frame rearrangements, and those results were checked against IGoR. A later analysis scored TCR-TCR, TCR-HLA and TCR-CMV co-occurrence with hypergeometric tests, applying a repertoire-size bias correction to TCR pairs. False discovery rates were estimated in a later analysis by permuting HLA or CMV assignments 20 times. In a later analysis, co-occurring TCRs were grouped with DBSCAN, and TCRdist sequence similarity was added when clustering was performed within HLA-allele-positive subsets. Repertoires with fewer than 30,000 or more than 120,000 public chains were left out of co-occurrence clustering, as were five repertoires with anomalous nucleotide sharing. TCRdb took this table from immuneACCESS and kept in-frame rearrangements with V and J called. Such tables lack part of the clones; where checked against another copy, unresolved V genes explain under half of the gap, and the rest is unexplained. The V and J calls and clone size are taken from that table; D and trimming were inferred from the DNA. This sample has 85,000 to 120,000 clones in its table, and approximately 80% of those were observed once. The ten most abundant clones make up 1.5% to 2% of the sample.

This clone registers as medium-sized (0.01 to 0.1%) within its sample. Its antigen target is currently unknown. The record has no base qualities; no much larger clone is one base away. The V gene is TRBV4-1 and the J gene is TRBJ1-3, and perhaps TRBD1 as D gene, on 5 matching bases. Sequenced material: PBMCs. The receptor's source is a man aged 50 to 60 in good health and CMV-seronegative. The CDR3 reads CASSQPDMGFSGNTIYF. The sequenced DNA: TGCGCCAGCAGCCAACCGGACATGGGGTTCTCTGGAAACACCATATATTTT.